This T cell receptor (beta chain) was obtained from a study of blood T cell repertoires in COVID-19 (dated by TCRdb to the early 2020s). The study in broad terms: Samples from collaborators originated in the United States, Italy and Spain and spanned both the acute and convalescent phases of COVID-19. Subjects who had been exposed to COVID-19, were actively infected with it, or had recovered from it provided the deeply sampled blood TCRbeta repertoires that made up the dataset. The samples were drawn from two sources: the first 160 participants of the ongoing ImmuneRACE study, and 1,000 to 1,500 subjects contributed by 6 global collaborators. The repertoires were released in a freely available public database intended as a resource for research on the immune response to SARS-CoV-2. Where HLA class I and class II types were available, the types were taken from metadata supplied by the sample provider, not from assay-based typing. The sample metadata nearly always contained a de-identified subject ID, COVID-19 status, age in years and sex. The prospective study material was composed of cDNA or gDNA derived from T cells, B-cell-depleted T cells, or PBMCs.

TCRbeta CDR3 regions were amplified from genomic DNA by means of the immunoSEQ Assay, a bias-controlled multiplex PCR. The authors' analysis ran thus. The number of nucleated cells in each sample was estimated from the amplification of reference gene primers within the assay. To quantify the absolute abundance of each unique TCRbeta CDR3 rearrangement, sequence reads were collapsed and filtered. For each sample, productive Simpson clonality was calculated as the square root of Simpson's diversity index over productive rearrangements. TCRdb's version of the immuneACCESS table is confined to in-frame rearrangements and falls short of the full clone set. An unresolved V gene accounts for under half of the shortfall where checked; the remainder is of unknown origin. V and J calls and clone size are those listed in that table; D and trimming were worked out from the DNA. The sample profile shows 300,000 to 400,000 clones; around nine tenths of them were found once. The top ten hold 5.5% to 7.5% of the sample.

The V end loses 7 bases and the J end loses 7 bases, and a stretch of 11 bases separates them. There are 12 amino acids in the CDR3, from cysteine to phenylalanine inclusive. The retained sequence is limited to the CDR3, 36 bases, with the frame set at the first base. The germline V gene sets CDR1 to SNHLY and CDR2 to FYNNEI. As for this clone: Which antigen it targets is not known. Qualities for individual bases were not recorded, and no much larger clone is one base off. The same CDR3 is also encoded by other DNA sequences in this sample.

In Seattle, one collaborating source enrolled patients while the infection was active and tracked those patients longitudinally over the course of disease. The collaborating institutions used their own protocols to collect whole blood in K2EDTA tubes. For TCRbeta analysis, collaborator samples were shipped as frozen whole blood, as isolated PBMCs, or as DNA extracted from either sample type. The study at large found these results: The quantity of clinical and demographic metadata differed by source and by participant and was supplied without curation.

The sample taken for sequencing was peripheral blood. The chain is assembled from TRBV2 and TRBJ1-5; the D gene cannot be resolved reliably. This clonotype was sampled from a woman aged 65 to 85 with COVID-19, enrolled during active disease. Here the CDR3 is given as CASKGRGQPQHF. The nucleotide sequence reads as follows: TGTGCCAGCAAAGGGCGGGGACAGCCCCAGCATTTT. Reference TRBV2 and TRBJ1-5 genes cover what lies past the CDR3, so the full variable domain is EPEVTQTPSHQVTQMGQEVILRCVPISNHLYFYWYRQILGQKVEFLVSFYNNEISEKSEIFDDQFSVERPDGSNFTLKIRSTKLEDSAMYFCASKGRGQPQHFGDGTRLSIL.